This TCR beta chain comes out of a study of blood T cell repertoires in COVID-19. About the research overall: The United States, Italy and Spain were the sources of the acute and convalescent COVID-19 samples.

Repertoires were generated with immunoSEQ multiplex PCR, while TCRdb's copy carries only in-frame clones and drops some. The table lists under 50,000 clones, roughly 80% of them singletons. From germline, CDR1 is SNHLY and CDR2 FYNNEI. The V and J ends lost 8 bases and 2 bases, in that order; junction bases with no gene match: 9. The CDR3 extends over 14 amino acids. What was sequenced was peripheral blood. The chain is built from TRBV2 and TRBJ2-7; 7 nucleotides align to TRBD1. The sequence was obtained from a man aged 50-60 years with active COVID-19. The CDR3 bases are TGTGCCAGCGTCCCCGACAGGGCCACCTACGAGCAGTACTTC. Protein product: CASVPDRATYEQYF.